The 14 T cell receptor beta chains in this list originate from one sample, sequenced in a study of T cells in Graves' hyperthyroidism and ophthalmopathy. Using RNA transcripts as the source, TCR beta CDR3 regions were amplified. The primer set for the first-round RT-PCR of the TCR CDR3 was HTBI. TCRdb re-derived calls from the multiplex PCR reads in MiXCR, one entry per CDR3 protein. The sample has over 150,000 distinct CDR3 sequences, over 15% seen once. Sequencing used blood. The receptors derive from a woman aged 45-65 years with Graves' hyperthyroidism.

The V gene is TRBV6-1, the J gene TRBJ2-1, with D possibly TRBD2 on 5 matching bases. CDR3 size: 16 residues. Per the germline V gene, CDR1 is MNHNS and CDR2 is SASEGT. V was cut by 5 bases and J by 6 bases, with 20 bases left in between. The CDR3 protein is CASSSVLVAAGNEQFF. The CDR3 nucleotides read TGTGCCAGCAGTTCCGTCCTCGTGGCTGCGGGCAATGAGCAGTTCTTC.

This clonotype was counted between two and nine times. V usage is TRBV7-3 and J usage is TRBJ2-3; D is uncertain. CDR1 and CDR2 from the germline V gene are SGHTA and FQGTGA. This CDR3 has 13 amino acids. V was pared by 4 bases and J by 6 bases, with 11 bases between. The CDR3 bases are TGTGCCAGCAGCTCCCATCCCGGGGATACGCAGTATTTT. Residues: CASSSHPGDTQYF.

The table lists this clonotype with many counts. The rearrangement links TRBV18 to TRBJ2-1; D is uncertain. The CDR3 extends over 11 amino acids. Per the germline V gene, CDR1 is KGHSH and CDR2 is LQKENI. The germline V and J ends were trimmed by 3 bases and 8 bases, with 5 bases remaining between them. Written as DNA, the CDR3 is TGTGCCAGCTCACCGAAGGATGAGCAGTTCTTC. Protein product: CASSPKDEQFF.

In this sample, this clonotype turned up many times. The CDR3 spells CAGPGQGLETQYF. CDR3 coding DNA: TGTGCCGGCCCTGGACAGGGTTTGGAGACCCAGTACTTC. The chain uses TRBV6-1 and TRBJ2-5; 8 nucleotides agree with TRBD1. Germline V gene sequence: CDR1 MNHNS, CDR2 SASEGT. The CDR3 has 13 amino acids. J lost 5 bases, V lost 11 bases, and 10 bases had no gene match.

This clonotype was observed at least ten times. V gene TRBV4-1 combines with J gene TRBJ2-5, with 10 bases identical to TRBD2. V shed 4 bases, J shed 2 bases, and the junction held 4 bases outside the gene matches. In germline, CDR1 is MGHRA, CDR2 YSYEKL. The CDR3 totals 15 residues. The CDR3 DNA sequence: TGCGCCAGCAGCCCAGGGACTAGCGCACAAGAGACCCAGTACTTC. Amino acid sequence: CASSPGTSAQETQYF.

The chain has TRBV2 and TRBJ2-1; 12 positions match TRBD2. The CDR3 runs 15 residues. V lost 4 bases and J lost 6; bases outside the gene matches: 4. Germline CDR1 SNHLY, CDR2 FYNNEI. The CDR3, as DNA: TGTGCCAGCAGTGCTGCTAGCGGGGGGGCCAATGAGCAGTTCTTC. Encoded protein: CASSAASGGANEQFF.

This clonotype was observed at least ten times. V and J are TRBV7-9 and TRBJ2-5; D is ambiguous. Germline V gene lookup returns CDR1 SEHNR and CDR2 FQNEAQ (reference sequence). The germline V and J ends were trimmed by 5 bases and 5 bases, with 18 bases remaining between them. The CDR3 sequence is 15 residues long. The chain's CDR3 is CASSPDFRAIETQYF. The DNA of the CDR3 is TGTGCCAGCAGCCCCGACTTCAGAGCGATCGAGACCCAGTACTTC.

This clonotype was observed many times. V gene TRBV28 combines with J gene TRBJ2-2; 7 bases are a match to TRBD2. Germline loops: CDR1 MDHEN, CDR2 SYDVKM. The CDR3 has 18 residues. Unmatched junction bases numbered 13, after V lost 5 bases and J lost 1 base. CDR3 in DNA: TGTGCCAGCAGTACTCCCCTGGGGGGGTCGAAGAACACCGGGGAGCTGTTTTTT. Translated, it gives CASSTPLGGSKNTGELFF.

The CDR3 is CASSLLTETYEQYF. The CDR3 DNA sequence: TGTGCCAGCAGCTTGCTTACAGAAACCTACGAGCAGTACTTC. The J gene is TRBJ2-7, the V gene TRBV5-5; no reliable D call. The CDR3 consists of 14 residues. Trimming removed 1 base at V and 2 bases at J, with 10 bases between. Germline V lookup: CDR1 SGHKS, CDR2 YYEKEE (reference sequence).

This clonotype was detected ten times or more. J is TRBJ1-5 and V is TRBV6-1; D remains unclear. V was trimmed by 2 bases and J by 0 bases, leaving 5 bases between them. Germline loops: CDR1 MNHNS, CDR2 SASEGT. The CDR3 loop spans 14 amino acids. In DNA, the CDR3 is TGTGCCAGCAGTGAATTCCGTAGCAATCAGCCCCAGCATTTT. This sequence encodes CASSEFRSNQPQHF.

This clonotype was recorded many times. V and J are TRBV6-1 and TRBJ1-2; D gene unclear. This CDR3 spans 13 amino acids. The germline V and J ends were trimmed by 8 bases and 3 bases, with 13 bases remaining between them. Germline-derived CDR1 and CDR2 are MNHNS and SASEGT. The CDR3 nucleotides are TGTGCCAGCCGAATAAACGGAGACTATGGCTACACCTTC. Translated, it gives CASRINGDYGYTF.

This clonotype showed up many times. The V call is TRBV20-1, the J call TRBJ2-5; weak D call: TRBD1 (6 bases). Trimming shortened V by 6 bases and J by 1 base, and 15 bases separated the two germline ends. The CDR3 loop spans 14 amino acids. The germline V gene has CDR1 DFQATT and CDR2 SNEGSKA (reference sequence). CDR3 in amino acids: CSATEQGPQETQYF. CDR3 in DNA: TGCAGTGCGACAGAACAGGGACCCCAAGAGACCCAGTACTTC.

This clonotype came up many times. The chain is built from TRBV29-1 and TRBJ2-2; D is perhaps TRBD1 (5 bases). CDR1 and CDR2 (germline): SQVTM, ANQGSEA. CDR3 size: 14 residues. V gave up 8 bases and J gave up 1 base, with 14 bases separating them. The CDR3 loop is CSIQVAVNTGELFF. The CDR3 coding sequence is TGCAGCATACAGGTAGCTGTGAACACCGGGGAGCTGTTTTTT.

This clonotype was counted ten times or more. The genes are TRBV12-3 or TRBV12-4 and TRBJ1-1; 7 nucleotides line up with TRBD1. J lost 2 bases, V lost 5 bases, and 8 bases had no gene match. The CDR3 spans 15 residues. The CDR3 DNA reads as TGTGCCAGCAGTCCCCGGACAGGTCATAACACTGAAGCTTTCTTT. Translation: CASSPRTGHNTEAFF.